This is a list of T cell receptor beta chains from one sample in a study of blood T cells in healthy people across ages. A single record per CDR3 protein comes from TCRdb applying MiXCR to the 5' RACE reads. Of roughly 1,100,000 distinct CDR3 sequences in the sample, 25% were seen once. These data were also reused for a study on T cells of mothers and their children.

Sequencing input: blood. These receptors all come from a girl aged 2 to 10 in good health. Both conserved end residues are part of each CDR3. A D gene is named only where the DNA matches it firmly. Expanded clones get a size class; other rows say once, few or many, or leave the size out.

V gene	D gene	clone size	J gene	CDR3 protein	CDR3 DNA
TRBV29-1	TRBD2	.	TRBJ2-7	CGVPSGNTYEQYF	TGCGGCGTTCCCAGCGGGAACACCTACGAGCAGTACTTC
TRBV6-5	TRBD1	.	TRBJ1-1	CASSMDRGWTEAFF	TGTGCCAGCAGTATGGACAGGGGATGGACTGAAGCTTTCTTT
TRBV28	TRBD2	few	TRBJ2-1	CASSYGLAANEQFF	TGTGCCAGCAGTTACGGACTAGCTGCCAATGAGCAGTTCTTC
TRBV2	.	.	TRBJ1-5	CASSGIVTDQHF	TGTGCCAGCAGTGGGATCGTAACGGACCAGCATTTT
TRBV20-1	.	.	TRBJ2-2	CSASKGNTGELFF	TGCAGTGCTAGTAAGGGGAACACCGGGGAGCTGTTTTTT
TRBV11-2	.	.	TRBJ1-3	CASSSSETIGNTIYF	TGTGCCAGCAGTTCTTCCGAGACTATTGGAAACACCATATATTTT
TRBV15	.	.	TRBJ2-1	CATHRAAREDEQFF	TGTGCCACCCACCGCGCAGCGAGGGAGGATGAGCAGTTCTTC
TRBV29-1	.	.	TRBJ2-5	CSVLSTRGDHAF	TGCAGCGTCCTCAGCACGCGGGGTGACCACGCCTTC
TRBV12-3/TRBV12-4	TRBD1	few	TRBJ2-5	CASSKDRGHGETQYF	TGTGCCAGCAGCAAGGACAGGGGGCATGGGGAGACCCAGTACTTC
TRBV6-1	.	.	TRBJ1-4	CASRGTAGEKLFF	TGTGCCAGCAGGGGAACTGCAGGTGAAAAACTGTTTTTT